These 11 T cell receptor beta chains came from one sample sequenced in a study of T cells in localized non-small cell lung cancer. The assay was immunoSEQ multiplex PCR, and TCRdb's table has in-frame clones only and misses some. The sample has about 83,000 clones, approximately 80% seen once. The sequencing used peripheral blood, collected before any cancer treatment. The receptors come from a female donor older than 55 with stage I lung adenocarcinoma.

The chain employs TRBV7-2 and TRBJ2-1, with 11 positions matching TRBD2. V was pared by 6 bases and J by 6 bases, with 7 bases of the junction left unmatched. The germline CDR1 and CDR2 sequences are SGHTA and FQGNSA. The CDR3 spans 15 residues. The CDR3 DNA is TGTGCCAGCAGAGTTAGCGGGAGGGCCTCCAATGAGCAGTTCTTC. As protein: CASRVSGRASNEQFF.

The J gene is TRBJ1-2, the V gene TRBV28; D gene uncertain. The CDR3 runs 13 residues. The germline V gene has CDR1 MDHEN and CDR2 SYDVKM. V lost 3 bases and J lost 0, with 5 bases in between. The CDR3 bases are TGTGCCAGCAGTTTCAATTCTAACTATGGCTACACCTTC. Its translation is CASSFNSNYGYTF.

This CDR3 is CASSFRGASSPLHF. The CDR3 DNA is TGTGCCAGCAGCTTTCGGGGGGCGAGTTCACCCCTCCACTTT. This chain joins TRBV5-8 and TRBJ1-6; a possible D gene is TRBD1 (6 bases). The germline V gene encodes CDR1 SGHTS and CDR2 YDEGEE. Deletions cut 2 bases from V and 9 bases from J, with 12 bases between. This CDR3 contains 14 residues.

This clone was detected a few times. CDR3: CASSTTTGTHQPQHF. In nucleotides, the CDR3 is TGTGCCAGTAGTACTACTACCGGGACCCATCAGCCCCAGCATTTT. This chain links TRBV19 with TRBJ1-5; TRBD1 might be the D (5 bases). Per germline, CDR1 LNHDA and CDR2 SQIVND (reference sequence). V was clipped by 4 bases and J by 5 bases, with 15 bases between them. The CDR3 consists of 15 residues.

The J gene is TRBJ2-5, the V gene TRBV5-6; 12 bases are shared with TRBD2. From germline, CDR1 is SGHDT and CDR2 YYEEEE. The J segment lost 4 bases and the V segment lost 2 bases, leaving 9 bases of the junction unmatched. CDR3 size: 17 residues. CDR3 in amino acids: CASSLGLAGGRIETQYF. CDR3 nucleotides: TGTGCCAGCAGCTTAGGTCTAGCGGGGGGGCGGATAGAGACCCAGTACTTC.

This clone was detected only a few times. This rearrangement joins TRBV7-9 to TRBJ2-7, with D possibly matching TRBD2 (6 bases). Germline V CDR1 and CDR2: SEHNR, FQNEAQ (reference sequence). This CDR3 is 15 amino acids long. Trimming removed 5 bases from V and 3 bases from J, with 17 bases in between. CDR3 protein: CASSPARTTNYEQYF. DNA of the CDR3: TGTGCCAGCAGCCCAGCCCGGACTACCAACTACGAGCAGTACTTC.

By sample share, this clone is medium-sized. This chain joins TRBV4-3 and TRBJ2-2; 8 bases agree with TRBD1. The CDR3 has 17 residues. CDR1 LGHNA and CDR2 YSLEER come from the germline V gene. With 0 bases clipped from V and 3 bases from J, the junction kept 6 bases outside the gene matches. The CDR3 is CASSQDVATGDTGELFF. The CDR3 bases are TGCGCCAGCAGCCAAGACGTTGCGACAGGGGACACCGGGGAGCTGTTTTTT.

The chain uses TRBV6-1 and TRBJ2-7; D not certain. V was clipped by 1 base and J by 2 bases, with 6 bases between them. This CDR3 contains 13 residues. CDR1 is MNHNS, CDR2 SASEGT, per germline. The CDR3 sequence: CASSEGTPYEQYF. The CDR3 DNA follows: TGTGCCAGCAGTGAAGGGACCCCCTACGAGCAGTACTTC.

This chain joins TRBV5-8 and TRBJ2-3; possible D gene TRBD2, 5 bases. Germline CDR1 and CDR2: SGHTS and YDEGEE. The CDR3 sequence is 14 residues long. Between the trimmed V and J ends, which lost 1 base and 4 bases, there was a span of 10 bases. Here the CDR3 reads CASSLLGGPDTQYF. The CDR3 bases are TGTGCCAGCAGCTTGTTGGGCGGGCCAGATACGCAGTATTTT.

The DNA of the CDR3 is TGTGCCAGCAGTGAAGCAACAGGGGTCTATAGCAATCAGCCCCAGCATTTT. As protein: CASSEATGVYSNQPQHF. The V and J genes are TRBV6-1 and TRBJ1-5, with TRBD1 matching 7 bases. The germline V gene encodes CDR1 MNHNS and CDR2 SASEGT. The CDR3 covers 17 residues. V lost 0 bases to trimming and J lost 0 bases; unmatched junction nucleotides: 5.

V is TRBV19 and J is TRBJ2-5, with D tentatively TRBD2 (6 bases). The end of the DNA aligns better with TRBJ2-7, so the J call may be wrong. The germline V gene has CDR1 LNHDA and CDR2 SQIVND (reference sequence). The CDR3 loop spans 14 amino acids. CDR3 region: CASSIGPPGDEQYF. CDR3 bases: TGTGCCAGTAGTATAGGGCCGCCGGGGGACGAGCAGTACTTC.